A selection of T cell receptor beta chains follows, all from one sample in a study of T cells in Graves' hyperthyroidism and ophthalmopathy. One entry per CDR3 protein results from TCRdb running MiXCR on the multiplex PCR reads. The sample consists of approximately 740,000 distinct CDR3 sequences, 14% of them appearing once. The sequenced sample consisted of blood. The receptors shown here come from a woman between 18 and 29 years old with Graves' hyperthyroidism. Both conserved end residues are part of each CDR3. Fields, in order: CDR3 protein, V gene, J gene.

CDR3: CASSSPSGYGYTF
V: TRBV7-8
J: TRBJ1-2

CDR3: CASSPDSSPTYGYTF
V: TRBV7-9
J: TRBJ1-2

CDR3: CASSGPGQGDYEQYF
V: TRBV6-1
J: TRBJ2-7

CDR3: CASRGLRGSYEQYF
V: TRBV6-2/TRBV6-3
J: TRBJ2-7

CDR3: CASSLGRAGSFYNEQFF
V: TRBV5-5
J: TRBJ2-1

CDR3: CASRQTSGSSYEQYF
V: TRBV12-3/TRBV12-4
J: TRBJ2-7

CDR3: CASSPSPGGGNTGELFF
V: TRBV28
J: TRBJ2-2

CDR3: CAISESNFYGYTF
V: TRBV10-3
J: TRBJ1-2

CDR3: CAWSLSSTDTQYF
V: TRBV30
J: TRBJ2-3

CDR3: CASSAGGESTEAFF
V: TRBV9
J: TRBJ1-1

CDR3: CASSLGLAGDEQYF
V: TRBV7-2
J: TRBJ2-7

CDR3: CASSFLAGGGGSIQYF
V: TRBV28
J: TRBJ2-4

CDR3: CASSVSVGFAYNEQFF
V: TRBV7-9
J: TRBJ2-1

CDR3: CAWSASLTPLGEQFF
V: TRBV30
J: TRBJ2-1